Listed below are T cell receptor beta chains from one sample, sequenced in a study of blood T cell repertoires in COVID-19. Sequencing was performed with immunoSEQ multiplex PCR; in TCRdb, only in-frame clones are kept and a portion is missing. The sample shows approximately 110,000 clones, 92% of them seen only once. The sequenced material came from peripheral blood. The receptors were sampled from a man in his fifties or sixties with COVID-19, enrolled during active disease. Each CDR3 is given without its conserved first and last residue. The order of the fields is CDR3 protein, J gene, V gene.

CDR3 protein: SVGRYSMIGTEAF
J gene: TRBJ1-1
V gene: TRBV29-1

CDR3 protein: AWSGQASNNQPQH
J gene: TRBJ1-5
V gene: TRBV30

CDR3 protein: ASSSRGGEEGYT
J gene: TRBJ1-2
V gene: TRBV6-6

CDR3 protein: SALFGGIGNEQF
J gene: TRBJ2-1
V gene: TRBV29-1

CDR3 protein: AWSMTGNYGYT
J gene: TRBJ1-2
V gene: TRBV30

CDR3 protein: ASSPFAETQY
J gene: TRBJ2-5
V gene: TRBV7-2

CDR3 protein: ASSDNLSTDTQY
J gene: TRBJ2-3
V gene: TRBV7-3

CDR3 protein: ASSLGQAEQETQY
J gene: TRBJ2-5
V gene: TRBV7-2

CDR3 protein: ASSDQQGASGELF
J gene: TRBJ2-2
V gene: TRBV5-1

CDR3 protein: ASSSRDRGHDTQY
J gene: TRBJ2-3
V gene: TRBV5-4

CDR3 protein: ASSSQPLAGISYNEQF
J gene: TRBJ2-1
V gene: TRBV5-1

CDR3 protein: AISARLAGNPETQY
J gene: TRBJ2-5
V gene: TRBV10-3

CDR3 protein: ASTQGDSSYEQY
J gene: TRBJ2-7
V gene: TRBV28

CDR3 protein: ATGRGADTQY
J gene: TRBJ2-3
V gene: TRBV6-5

CDR3 protein: ASIGKTYEQY
J gene: TRBJ2-7
V gene: TRBV6-5

CDR3 protein: ASSQARVTDTQY
J gene: TRBJ2-3
V gene: TRBV4-3

CDR3 protein: ASSLAVAGAGTQY
J gene: TRBJ2-5
V gene: TRBV5-6